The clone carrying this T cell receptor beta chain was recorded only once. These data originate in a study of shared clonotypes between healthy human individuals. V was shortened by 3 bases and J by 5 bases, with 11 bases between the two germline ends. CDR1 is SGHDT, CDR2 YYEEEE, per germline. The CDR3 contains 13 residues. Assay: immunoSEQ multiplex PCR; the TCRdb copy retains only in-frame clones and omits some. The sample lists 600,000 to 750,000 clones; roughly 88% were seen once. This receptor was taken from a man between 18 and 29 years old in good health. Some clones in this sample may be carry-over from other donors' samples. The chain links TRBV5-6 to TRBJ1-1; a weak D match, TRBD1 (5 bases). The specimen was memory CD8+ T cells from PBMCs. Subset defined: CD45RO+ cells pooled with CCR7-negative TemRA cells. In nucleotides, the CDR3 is TGTGCCAGCAGCTGGGGGACGGGAACTGAAGCTTTCTTT. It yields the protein CASSWGTGTEAFF.